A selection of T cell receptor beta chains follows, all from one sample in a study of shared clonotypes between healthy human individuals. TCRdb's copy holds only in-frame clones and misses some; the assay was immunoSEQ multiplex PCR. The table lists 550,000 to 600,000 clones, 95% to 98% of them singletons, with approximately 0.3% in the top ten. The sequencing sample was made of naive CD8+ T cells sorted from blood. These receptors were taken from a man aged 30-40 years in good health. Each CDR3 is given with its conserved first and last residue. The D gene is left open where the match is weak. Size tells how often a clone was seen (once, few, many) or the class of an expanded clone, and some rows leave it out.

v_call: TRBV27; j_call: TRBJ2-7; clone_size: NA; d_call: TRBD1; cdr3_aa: CASSLTGSREQYF; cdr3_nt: TGTGCCAGCAGTTTGACAGGGTCTAGGGAGCAGTACTTC
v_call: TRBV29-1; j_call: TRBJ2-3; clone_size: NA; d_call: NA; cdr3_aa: CSVGFRVTGNADTQYF; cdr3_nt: TGCAGCGTTGGGTTTCGGGTAACAGGGAACGCAGATACGCAGTATTTT
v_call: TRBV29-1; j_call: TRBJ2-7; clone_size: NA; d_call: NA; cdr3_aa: CSVEDRGASYEQYF; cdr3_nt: TGCAGCGTTGAAGATCGGGGGGCGTCCTACGAGCAGTACTTC
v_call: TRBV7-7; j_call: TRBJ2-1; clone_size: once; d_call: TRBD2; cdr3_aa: CASSPLSGMSNEQFF; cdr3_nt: TGTGCCAGCAGCCCCCTTAGCGGGATGAGTAATGAGCAGTTCTTC
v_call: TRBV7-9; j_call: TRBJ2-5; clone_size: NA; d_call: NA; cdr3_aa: CASSPDRETQYF; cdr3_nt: TGTGCCAGCAGCCCTGATAGGGAGACCCAGTACTTC
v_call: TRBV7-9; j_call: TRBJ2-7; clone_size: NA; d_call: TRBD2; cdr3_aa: CASSLGLAGGYYEQYF; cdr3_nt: TGTGCCAGCAGCTTAGGACTAGCGGGAGGGTACTACGAGCAGTACTTC
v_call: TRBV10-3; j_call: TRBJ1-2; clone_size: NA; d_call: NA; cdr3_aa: CAISEGPMGDGYTF; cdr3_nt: TGTGCCATCAGTGAGGGCCCCATGGGGGATGGCTACACCTTC
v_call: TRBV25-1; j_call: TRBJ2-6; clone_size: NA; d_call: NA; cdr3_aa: CASSDGRTSSGANVLTF; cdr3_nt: TGTGCCAGCAGTGATGGCAGGACGAGCTCTGGGGCCAACGTCCTGACTTTC
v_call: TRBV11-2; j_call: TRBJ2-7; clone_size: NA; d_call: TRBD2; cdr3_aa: CASSLGTSGISMDEQYF; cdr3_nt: TGTGCCAGCAGCTTAGGGACTAGTGGTATCTCTATGGACGAGCAGTACTTC
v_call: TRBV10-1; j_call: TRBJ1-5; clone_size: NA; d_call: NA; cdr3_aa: CASGLSDSRNQPQHF; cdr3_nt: TGCGCCAGCGGGTTGTCGGACAGTAGGAATCAGCCCCAGCATTTT
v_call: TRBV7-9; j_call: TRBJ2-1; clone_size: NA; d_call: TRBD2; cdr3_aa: CASSLETSGDNEQFF; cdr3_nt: TGTGCCAGCAGCTTAGAAACTAGCGGCGACAATGAGCAGTTCTTC
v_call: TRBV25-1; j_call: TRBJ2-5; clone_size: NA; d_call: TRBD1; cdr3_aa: CASSGYRGPETQYF; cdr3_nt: TGTGCCAGCAGTGGGTACAGGGGGCCAGAGACCCAGTACTTC
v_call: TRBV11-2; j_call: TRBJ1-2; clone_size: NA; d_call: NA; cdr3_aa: CASSLGGQGNYGYTF; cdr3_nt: TGTGCCAGCAGCTTAGGGGGGCAGGGAAACTATGGCTACACCTTC
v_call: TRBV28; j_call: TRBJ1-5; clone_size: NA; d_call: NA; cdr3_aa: CASSSYRVTGTSNQPQHF; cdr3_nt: TGTGCCAGCAGTTCCTACCGAGTTACCGGGACCAGCAATCAGCCCCAGCATTTT
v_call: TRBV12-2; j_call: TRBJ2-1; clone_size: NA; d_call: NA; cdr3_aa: CASRLVSNEQFF; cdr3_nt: TGTGCAAGTCGCTTAGTCAGCAATGAGCAGTTCTTC
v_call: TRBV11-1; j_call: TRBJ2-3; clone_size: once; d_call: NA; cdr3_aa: CASSPGRTLGSSTDTQYF; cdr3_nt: TGTGCCAGCAGCCCGGGACGAACGCTGGGATCTAGCACAGATACGCAGTATTTT
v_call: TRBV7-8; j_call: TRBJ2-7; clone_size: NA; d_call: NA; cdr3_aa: CASRGGSYEQYF; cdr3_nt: TGTGCCAGCAGGGGCGGCAGCTACGAGCAGTACTTC
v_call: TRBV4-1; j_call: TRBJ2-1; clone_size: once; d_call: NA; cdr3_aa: CASSQESQGRHEQFF; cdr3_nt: TGCGCCAGCAGCCAAGAATCACAGGGACGGCATGAGCAGTTCTTC
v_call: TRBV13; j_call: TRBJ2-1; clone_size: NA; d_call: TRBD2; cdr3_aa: CASSLRLAGSNEQFF; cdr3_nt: TGTGCCAGCAGCTTAAGACTAGCGGGGTCCAATGAGCAGTTCTTC
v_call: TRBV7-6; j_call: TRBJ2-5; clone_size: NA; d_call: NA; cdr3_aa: CASSFHRVNILEAQETQYF; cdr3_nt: TGTGCCAGCAGCTTCCACAGGGTCAATATATTGGAAGCGCAGGAGACCCAGTACTTC
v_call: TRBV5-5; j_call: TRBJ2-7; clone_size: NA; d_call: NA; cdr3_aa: CASSTEGEFPPFSYEQYF; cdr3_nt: TGTGCCAGCAGCACGGAGGGGGAATTCCCACCCTTCTCCTACGAGCAGTACTTC
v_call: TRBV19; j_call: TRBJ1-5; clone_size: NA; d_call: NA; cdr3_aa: CASSMVGGAGFQPQHF; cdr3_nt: TGTGCCAGTAGTATGGTGGGGGGTGCTGGGTTTCAGCCCCAGCATTTT
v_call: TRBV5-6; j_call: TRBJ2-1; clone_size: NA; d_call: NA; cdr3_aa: CASSLGRFNEQFF; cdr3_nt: TGTGCCAGCAGCTTGGGGCGGTTTAATGAGCAGTTCTTC
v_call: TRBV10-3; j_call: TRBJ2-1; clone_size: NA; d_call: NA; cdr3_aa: CAISESLTGAYNEQFF; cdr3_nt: TGTGCCATCAGTGAGTCTTTGACGGGGGCCTACAATGAGCAGTTCTTC
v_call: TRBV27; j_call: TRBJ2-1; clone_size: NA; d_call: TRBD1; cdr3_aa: CASSLLTGASSYNEQFF; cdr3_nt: TGTGCCAGCAGTTTATTGACAGGGGCGAGCTCCTACAATGAGCAGTTCTTC
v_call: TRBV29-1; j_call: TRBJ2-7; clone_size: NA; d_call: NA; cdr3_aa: CSVFLRGGYEQYF; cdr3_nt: TGCAGCGTTTTTCTCAGGGGGGGGTACGAGCAGTACTTC
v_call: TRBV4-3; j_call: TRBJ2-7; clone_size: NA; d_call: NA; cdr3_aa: CASSQGRGVPLEQYF; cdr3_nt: TGCGCCAGCAGCCAAGGAAGAGGGGTTCCTCTCGAGCAGTACTTC
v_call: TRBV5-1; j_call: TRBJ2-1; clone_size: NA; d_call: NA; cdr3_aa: CASSLEAGMAYNEQFF; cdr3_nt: TGCGCCAGCAGCTTGGAGGCGGGAATGGCCTACAATGAGCAGTTCTTC
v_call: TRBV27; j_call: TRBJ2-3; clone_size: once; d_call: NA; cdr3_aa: CASSRGLSTDTQYF; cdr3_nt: TGTGCCAGCAGTCGGGGACTTAGCACAGATACGCAGTATTTT
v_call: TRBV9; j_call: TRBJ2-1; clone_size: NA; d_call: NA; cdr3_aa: CASSVAGYNEQFF; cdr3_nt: TGTGCCAGCAGCGTAGCAGGCTACAATGAGCAGTTCTTC
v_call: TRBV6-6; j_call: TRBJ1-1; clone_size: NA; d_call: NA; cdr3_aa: CASNPEAFF; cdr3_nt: TGTGCCAGCAATCCTGAAGCTTTCTTT
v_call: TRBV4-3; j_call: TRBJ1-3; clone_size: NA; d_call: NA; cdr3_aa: CASSQDRTAGNTIYF; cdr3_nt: TGCGCCAGCAGCCAAGATCGGACAGCTGGAAACACCATATATTTT
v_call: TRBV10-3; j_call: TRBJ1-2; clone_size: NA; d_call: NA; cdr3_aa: CAISVTGGGKVNYGYTF; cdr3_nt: TGTGCCATCAGTGTCACCGGCGGGGGCAAGGTGAACTATGGCTACACCTTC
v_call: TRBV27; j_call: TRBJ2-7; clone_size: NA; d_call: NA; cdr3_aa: CASSFDISYEQYF; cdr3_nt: TGTGCCAGCAGTTTCGACATCAGCTACGAGCAGTACTTC
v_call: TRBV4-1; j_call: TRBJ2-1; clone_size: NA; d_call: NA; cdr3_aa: CASSQILLSSYNEQFF; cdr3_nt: TGCGCCAGCAGCCAAATACTACTGAGCTCCTACAATGAGCAGTTCTTC
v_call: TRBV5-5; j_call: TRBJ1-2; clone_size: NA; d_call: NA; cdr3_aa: CASSLNDGLIYGYTF; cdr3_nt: TGTGCCAGCAGCCTCAATGACGGGTTAATATATGGCTACACCTTC
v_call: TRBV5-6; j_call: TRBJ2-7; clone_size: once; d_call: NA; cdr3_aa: CASSSTGEVYEQYF; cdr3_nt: TGTGCCAGCAGCTCGACGGGAGAAGTCTACGAGCAGTACTTC